Described below is a single T cell receptor beta chain sequence and its context. This CDR3 comprises 13 residues. The ends were cut back, 7 bases at V and 4 bases at J, with 11 bases in the middle. From germline, CDR1 is MDHEN and CDR2 SYDVKM. This sample is part of a study of T cells in Graves' hyperthyroidism and ophthalmopathy. It was RNA transcripts that yielded the amplified TCR beta CDR3 regions. When the TCR CDR3 underwent first-round RT-PCR, the HTBI primer set was used. TCRdb re-called the multiplex PCR reads with MiXCR, one entry per CDR3 protein. The sample carries about 420,000 distinct CDR3 sequences, around 13% recorded once.

Sequenced: blood. V usage is TRBV28 and J usage is TRBJ1-5, with D possibly being TRBD1 (6 bases). The sequence was obtained from a woman aged 18-30 years with Graves' hyperthyroidism. The CDR3 region has the DNA TGTGCCAGCATCTGGGACAAAAATCAGCCCCAGCATTTT. Protein: CASIWDKNQPQHF.